The sample holds a few counts of the clone carrying this T cell receptor (beta chain). Its antigen is currently unknown. This sample stems from a study of Ad26.COV2.S vaccination and SARS-CoV-2 variants. Germline assignment: CDR1 LNHNV and CDR2 YYDKDF (reference sequence). Trimming took off 0 bases at V and 5 bases at J, with 20 bases between the two ends. CDR3 length: 17 amino acids. The protocol was immunoSEQ multiplex PCR, while the TCRdb copy is restricted to in-frame clones and leaves out a portion. The sample includes about 280,000 clones, 70% to 90% of them seen just once. As for treatment: 15 to 20 received Ad26.COV2.S at low or high dose, single or two shots; several received placebo; per-sample allocation not given. Sampling occurred on day 63 after the first vaccine or placebo injection. Study-level findings and limits: The analyses of TCR breadth and depth may have understated the size of total T cell responses.

The rearrangement links TRBV15 to TRBJ2-7; D perhaps matches TRBD2 (6 bases). Source: peripheral blood, taken in a trial of Ad26.COV2.S vaccine versus placebo. The origin of this receptor is a person aged 18-60 years who received the Ad26.COV2.S COVID-19 vaccine or a placebo. Here the CDR3 reads CATSRDLRPGRDHEQYF. The CDR3 DNA follows: TGTGCCACCAGCAGAGATTTGCGTCCGGGGCGGGACCACGAGCAGTACTTC.